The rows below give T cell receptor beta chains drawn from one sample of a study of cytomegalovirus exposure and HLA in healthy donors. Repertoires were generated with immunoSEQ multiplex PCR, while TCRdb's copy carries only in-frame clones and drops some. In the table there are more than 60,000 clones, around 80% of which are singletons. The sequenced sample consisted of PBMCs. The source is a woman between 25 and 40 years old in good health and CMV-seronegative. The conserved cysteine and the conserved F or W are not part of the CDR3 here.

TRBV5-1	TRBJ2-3	ASSHQGGVTDTQY
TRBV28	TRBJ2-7	ASNSGTSDYEQY
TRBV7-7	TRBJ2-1	ASSFGGDSNEQF
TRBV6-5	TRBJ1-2	ASRLSGGWGDGYT
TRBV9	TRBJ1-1	ASSRGGNTEAF
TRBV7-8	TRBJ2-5	ASSLPLGSQETQY
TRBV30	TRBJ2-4	AWRTGQGNIQY
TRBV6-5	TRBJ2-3	ASSSPEGRADTQY
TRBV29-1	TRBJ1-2	SVDLTGVYGYT
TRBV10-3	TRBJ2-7	AISDPGSGSYEQY
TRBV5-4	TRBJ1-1	ASSLVGTGGRRTEAF
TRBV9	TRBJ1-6	ASSSLGTPSSYNSPLH
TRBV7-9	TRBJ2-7	ASSLVGVTSGPQQQY
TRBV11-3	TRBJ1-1	ASSGQGMNTEAF
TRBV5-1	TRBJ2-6	ASSLKQGGANVLT
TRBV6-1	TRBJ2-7	ASTIRGVIYEQY
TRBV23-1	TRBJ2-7	ASSQSKDRVYEQY
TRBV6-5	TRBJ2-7	ASIERGEQY
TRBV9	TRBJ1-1	ASSDPSGGWNTEAF
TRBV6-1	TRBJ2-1	ASSELWAAINEQF
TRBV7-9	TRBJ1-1	ASSWDRNTEAF
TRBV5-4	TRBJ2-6	ASSPRQGRGSGANVLT
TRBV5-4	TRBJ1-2	ASSLPRDRGNYGYT
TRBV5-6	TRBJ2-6	ASSLRTVPGANVLT
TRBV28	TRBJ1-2	ASSFGDLRRNGYT
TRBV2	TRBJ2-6	ASSENSNGANVLT
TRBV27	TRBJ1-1	ASSLTGMNTEAF
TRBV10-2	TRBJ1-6	ASSEGEGFGSPLH
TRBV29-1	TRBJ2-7	SARTSRNEQY
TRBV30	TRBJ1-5	AWSVGAGNQPQH
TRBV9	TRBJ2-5	ASSVGRGVETQY
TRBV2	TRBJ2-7	ASSPRQVTYEQY
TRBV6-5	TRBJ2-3	ASSYFLGGATQY
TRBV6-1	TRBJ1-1	ASSELRTNTEAF
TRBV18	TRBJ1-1	ASSQSENTEAF
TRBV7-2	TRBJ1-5	ASSSLADQPQH
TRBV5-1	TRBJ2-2	ASSSGQNTGELF
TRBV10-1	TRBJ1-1	ASSEQRWTEAF
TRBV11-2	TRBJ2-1	ASSSGTPYNEQF
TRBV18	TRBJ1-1	ASSPEVQNTEAF
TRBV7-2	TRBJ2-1	ASSNRMDEQF
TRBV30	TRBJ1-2	AWSSRTGGGGYT
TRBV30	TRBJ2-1	AWSGLTSGAPADEQF
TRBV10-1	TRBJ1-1	ASSPGTGVTEAF
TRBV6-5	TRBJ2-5	ASREGWGETQY
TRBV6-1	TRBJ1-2	ASSEGGTGGGYT
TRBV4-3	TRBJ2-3	ASSQVLREYTDTQY